One sample yielded the 27 T cell receptor beta chains listed below, sequenced in a study of T cell clonality in common variable immunodeficiency. Data came from immunoSEQ multiplex PCR; TCRdb stores just in-frame clones and leaves some out. The record shows 25,000 to 30,000 clones for this sample, with no singletons present. General observations from the study: Reportedly, TCR beta sequences from common variable immunodeficiency showed fewer deletions and N-nucleotide insertions.

Antigens of these TCRs are unknown. Sequencing was carried out using peripheral blood mononuclear cells. The receptors stem from a human donor with common variable immunodeficiency.

This clone was observed at least ten times. CDR3 DNA (partial): TGTGCCAGCTCACCCGATGTAGGGCCCAAAAACATT. It yields the protein CASSPDVGPKNI. The entire CDR3 protein is CASSPDVGPKNIQYF. This sequence joins TRBV18 and TRBJ2-4; D is ambiguous. The read gets to within 3 residues of the CDR3 end, and the germline J gene fills in the rest. The CDR3 totals 15 residues. The V end lost 3 bases, the J end lost 2 bases, and 11 bases lay between the germline ends. The germline gives CDR1 KGHSH, CDR2 LQKENI.

There are many counts of this clone. With the read ending 3 residues before the CDR3 end, the germline J gene is used to fill in that end. The V and J genes are TRBV2 and TRBJ2-5; the match to TRBD2 covers 10 bases. Per germline, CDR1 SNHLY and CDR2 FYNNEI. J was trimmed by 3 bases and V by 5 bases; bases with no gene match: 12. CDR3 length equals 17 residues. CDR3 loop: CASSPQVSGRPEETQYF. The DNA read from the CDR3 is TGTGCCAGCAGTCCCCAGGTTAGCGGGAGGCCCGAAGAGACC.

This clone was seen more than once but under ten times. The sequenced CDR3 bases are TGTGCCAGCAGCCCGACAGGGTCGGAAGAGACC. Protein product: CASSPTGSEET. The whole CDR3 reads CASSPTGSEETQYF. The chain has TRBV11-1 and TRBJ2-5, with 7 bases lining up with TRBD1. The read terminates 3 residues ahead of where the CDR3 ends, so the germline J gene completes it. Germline values: CDR1 SGHAT, CDR2 FQDESV (reference sequence). V shed 5 bases and J 3 bases; nucleotides not matched to a gene: 6. The CDR3 extends over 14 amino acids.

The sample holds a few counts of this clone. The DNA ends 3 residues before the CDR3 does, and the rest of the CDR3 is filled in from the germline J gene. The chain recombines TRBV2 with TRBJ2-5, with a possible D match to TRBD1 (6 bases). The CDR3 is 13 residues long. V shed 4 bases and J shed 4 bases, with 10 bases lying between them. Germline values: CDR1 SNHLY, CDR2 FYNNEI. The CDR3 loop reads CASSVQGAETQYF. The CDR3 bases that were read are TGTGCCAGCAGTGTACAGGGTGCAGAGACC.

This clone was seen ten or more times. The read is 3 residues too short to cover the CDR3 end, so that end is filled in from the germline J gene. The chain uses TRBV16 and TRBJ1-1; possible D gene TRBD1, 5 bases. Germline CDR1 reads KGHSY; CDR2 reads FQNENV. The CDR3 length is 13 residues. Here the CDR3 reads CASSFLGAEKAFF. CDR3 DNA, as far as it was read: TGTGCCAGCAGCTTCTTAGGGGCAGAAAAA.

This clone appeared a few times. From the germline J gene comes the end of the CDR3, since the read stops 3 residues before it. This chain uses TRBV10-1 with TRBJ2-7; weak D call: TRBD1 (5 bases). CDR1 is WNHNN, CDR2 SYGVQD, per germline (reference sequence). The V end lost 2 bases, the J end lost 2 bases, and 10 bases lay between the germline ends. This CDR3 is 14 amino acids long. The CDR3: CASSEPGRAYEQYF. The sequenced CDR3 bases are TGCGCCAGCAGTGAGCCAGGGCGAGCCTACGAG.

In regard to this clone: The DNA ends 3 residues before the CDR3 does, and the rest of the CDR3 is filled in from the germline J gene. The chain uses TRBV7-2 and TRBJ2-7; no definite D call. Germline V gene sequence: CDR1 SGHTA, CDR2 FQGNSA. The CDR3 contains 12 residues. Trimming took off 5 bases at V and 3 bases at J, with 8 bases between the two ends. The CDR3 DNA, read in part, is TGTGCCAGCAGCCGAGCCCTCTACGAG. Protein product: CASSRALYE. The full CDR3 reads CASSRALYEQYF. Full variable domain (missing parts from reference TRBV7-2 and TRBJ2-7): GAGVSQSPSNKVTEKGKDVELRCDPISGHTALYWYRQSLGQGLEFLIYFQGNSAPDKSGLPSDRFSAERTGGSVSTLTIQRTQQEDSAVYLCASSRALYEQYFGPGTRLTVT.

This clone appeared many times. This chain's CDR3 is CSAEGSPDTQYF. CDR3 DNA, as far as it was read: TGCAGCGCCGAAGGCAGTCCAGATACG. V gene TRBV29-1 combines with J gene TRBJ2-3; D is unresolved. The sequenced fragment ends 3 residues before the CDR3 boundary, so the rest is inferred from the germline J gene. The CDR3 loop spans 12 amino acids. CDR1 and CDR2 from the germline V gene are SQVTM and ANQGSEA. V lost 7 bases to trimming and J lost 4 bases, with 12 bases between them.

This clone occurred many times. Sequencing ends 3 residues short of the CDR3 end; the germline J gene provides the rest. The chain joins TRBV7-7 to TRBJ2-7, with D possibly being TRBD2 (5 bases). Per germline, CDR1 SSHAT and CDR2 FNYEAQ (reference sequence). CDR3 size: 14 residues. V shed 5 bases and J shed 4 bases, with 15 bases lying between them. The CDR3 sequence is CASSPLGGVYEQYF. The CDR3 bases that were read are TGTGCCAGCAGCCCCCTAGGAGGCGTTTACGAG.

This clone was detected many times. With the read ending 3 residues before the CDR3 end, the germline J gene is used to fill in that end. The chain is built from TRBV5-1 and TRBJ2-1; weak D call: TRBD1 (5 bases). The germline gives CDR1 SGHRS, CDR2 YFSETQ. This CDR3 region has 14 residues. V lost 4 bases to trimming and J lost 6 bases, with 14 bases between them. The part of the CDR3 DNA that was read is TGCGCCAGCAGCGAACAGGTTTCCCCCAATGAG. Protein: CASSEQVSPNE. The full CDR3 is CASSEQVSPNEQFF.

Concerning this clone itself: The CDR3 extends 3 residues past the end of the read, so its final part is completed from the germline J gene. This chain connects TRBV7-3 to TRBJ1-1, with 8 bases matching TRBD1. Per the germline V gene, CDR1 is SGHTA and CDR2 is FQGTGA. This CDR3 contains 13 residues. The V segment lost 3 bases and the J segment 7 bases; nucleotides outside the gene matches: 4. The part of the CDR3 DNA that was read is TGTGCCAGCAGCTTGGGGACAGGTGTTGAA. It is translated as CASSLGTGVE. The whole CDR3 sequence reads CASSLGTGVEAFF.

The sample holds many counts of this clone. The CDR3 is cut off 3 residues early in the read; its end comes from the germline J gene. The rearrangement uses TRBV2 and TRBJ2-1, with a weak D call TRBD1 (6 bases). CDR1 is SNHLY and CDR2 is FYNNEI in the germline V gene. Trimming stripped 8 bases from V and 3 bases from J, with 17 bases between. The CDR3 is 15 residues long. CDR3 sequence reads: CASGTGTSSYNEQFF. The DNA read from the CDR3 is TGTGCCAGCGGAACAGGGACCTCCAGCTACAATGAG.

A word on this clone: The read comes to an end 3 residues before the CDR3 does, leaving the germline J gene to fill in the end. V and J are TRBV19 and TRBJ2-1, with 8 bases lining up with TRBD2. There are 15 residues in the CDR3. J lost 0 bases, V lost 6 bases, and 4 bases had no gene match. Germline CDR1 LNHDA, CDR2 SQIVND (reference sequence). The covered CDR3 bases are TGTGCCAGTAGACTAGCGGCAGGCTCCTACAATGAG. It encodes CASRLAAGSYNE. The complete CDR3 sequence is CASRLAAGSYNEQFF.

This clone was detected many times. The CDR3 loop reads CSVSIGGGYQETQYF. The DNA read from the CDR3 is TGCAGCGTATCGATCGGCGGGGGCTACCAAGAGACC. The chain recombines TRBV29-1 with TRBJ2-5, with D possibly matching TRBD2 (7 bases). The CDR3 end lies 3 residues beyond the end of the read and is filled in from the germline J gene. The CDR3 has 15 amino acids. Germline CDR1 reads SQVTM; CDR2 reads ANQGSEA. Trimming took off 6 bases at V and 0 bases at J, with 17 bases between the two ends. The whole variable domain, remainder taken from reference TRBV29-1 and TRBJ2-5, is SAVISQKPSRDICQRGTSLTIQCQVDSQVTMMFWYRQQPGQSLTLIATANQGSEATYESGFVIDKFPISRPNLTFSTLTVSNMSPEDSSIYLCSVSIGGGYQETQYFGPGTRLLVL.

This clone was counted a few times. The CDR3 extends 3 residues past the end of the read, so its final part is completed from the germline J gene. This sequence joins TRBV5-4 and TRBJ2-7; 13 bases agree with TRBD2. The ends lost 0 bases at V and 3 bases at J; junction bases unmatched: 0. This CDR3 is built from 15 residues. CDR1 is SGHNT and CDR2 is YYREEE in the germline V gene (reference sequence). The CDR3 DNA, read in part, is TGTGCCAGCAGCTTGGGACTAGCGGGAGGCTACGAG. Translating it yields CASSLGLAGGYE. The whole CDR3 sequence is CASSLGLAGGYEQYF.

This clone was recorded at least ten times. The CDR3 end falls 3 residues outside the read, so it is completed with the germline J gene. The J gene is TRBJ1-4, the V gene TRBV7-9; the D is unclear. The germline V and J ends were trimmed by 5 bases and 5 bases, with 9 bases remaining between them. Germline values: CDR1 SEHNR, CDR2 FQNEAQ (reference sequence). The CDR3 has 13 amino acids. The covered CDR3 bases are TGTGCCAGCAGCCGATCCACAAATGAAAAA. It codes for CASSRSTNEK. The entire CDR3 reads CASSRSTNEKLFF.

This clone came up many times. The read is 3 residues too short to cover the CDR3 end, so that end is filled in from the germline J gene. The chain has TRBV5-4 and TRBJ2-1; a possible D gene is TRBD2 (6 bases). V lost 4 bases and J lost 6, with 17 bases in between. The CDR3 extends over 15 amino acids. Germline assignment: CDR1 SGHNT and CDR2 YYREEE (reference sequence). The CDR3 loop is CASSAGTRNRNEQFF. The CDR3 bases that were read are TGTGCCAGCAGCGCCGGGACTCGTAACCGCAATGAG.

The table lists this clone with many counts. The read terminates 3 residues before the CDR3 end, so the remaining end is supplied by the germline J gene. The J gene is TRBJ2-5, the V gene TRBV30, with 9 bases that match TRBD2. Looked up from germline, CDR1 is GTSNPN and CDR2 is SVGIG (reference sequence). The CDR3 totals 15 residues. V lost 0 bases, J lost 0 bases, and 2 bases stayed unmatched. The DNA read from the CDR3 is TGTGCCTGGAGTGTAGCGGGAGGTAACCAAGAGACC. Translating it yields CAWSVAGGNQET. The complete CDR3 protein is CAWSVAGGNQETQYF.

Of note for this clone: Sequencing ends 3 residues short of the CDR3 end; the germline J gene provides the rest. This chain connects TRBV19 to TRBJ1-2; D is ambiguous. CDR3 length: 14 amino acids. Germline V gene lookup returns CDR1 LNHDA and CDR2 SQIVND (reference sequence). The germline V and J ends were trimmed by 0 bases and 2 bases, with 7 bases remaining between them. The sequenced part of the CDR3 DNA is TGTGCCAGTAGTATAGATCGCGGCAACTATGGC. Translated, it gives CASSIDRGNYG. The whole CDR3 protein is CASSIDRGNYGYTF.

As concerns this clone: The CDR3 end is not reached by the read, which stops 3 residues before it; the germline J gene fills it in. The chain recombines TRBV19 with TRBJ2-7, with 9 bases aligning to TRBD2. Looked up from germline, CDR1 is LNHDA and CDR2 is SQIVND (reference sequence). V was clipped by 6 bases and J by 2 bases; unmatched bases: 14. CDR3 length equals 17 residues. CDR3 residues: CASRWASGDGEPYEQYF. The sequenced CDR3 bases are TGTGCCAGTAGATGGGCTAGCGGGGACGGCGAACCCTACGAG.

This clone was counted at least ten times. The read gets to within 3 residues of the CDR3 end, and the germline J gene fills in the rest. The genes are TRBV5-1 and TRBJ2-2; 9 nucleotides line up with TRBD2. The CDR3 consists of 17 residues. The germline V gene encodes CDR1 SGHRS and CDR2 YFSETQ. The J segment lost 7 bases and the V segment lost 4 bases, leaving 14 bases of the junction unmatched. CDR3: CASSTQGGSGRVGELFF. The CDR3 DNA, read in part, is TGCGCCAGCAGCACTCAAGGGGGTAGCGGGAGAGTCGGGGAG.

This clone was counted many times. The missing CDR3 end, 3 residues past where the read stops, is filled in from the germline J gene. The chain recombines TRBV28 with TRBJ2-1; D remains unclear. V was pared by 3 bases and J by 8 bases, with 5 bases between. Per germline, CDR1 MDHEN and CDR2 SYDVKM. The CDR3 contains 11 residues. CDR3 bases read: TGTGCCAGCAGTTTCAGGTATGAG. It encodes CASSFRYE. The full CDR3 is CASSFRYEQFF.

This clone has a count of ten or more. The junction does not match germline at one end; this may be a read error. The read terminates 3 residues ahead of where the CDR3 ends, so the germline J gene completes it. V is TRBV7-7 and J is TRBJ2-6, with 8 nucleotides matching TRBD1. Per germline, CDR1 SSHAT and CDR2 FNYEAQ (reference sequence). The CDR3 runs 17 residues. This CDR3 is CASSRPGQGAGANVLTF. CDR3 bases read: TGTGCTAGCAGCCGGCCAGGACAGGGTGCTGGGGCCAACGTC. The entire variable domain, with the rest obtained from reference TRBV7-7 and TRBJ2-6, is as follows: GAGVSQSPRYKVTKRGQDVTLRCDPISSHATLYWYQQALGQGPEFLTYFNYEAQPDKSGLPSDRFSAERPEGSISTLTIQRTEQRDSAMYRCASSRPGQGAGANVLTFGAGSRLTVL.

This clone was recorded many times. The read ends 3 residues before the CDR3 terminus; that terminus is restored from the germline J gene. V and J are TRBV6-2 or TRBV6-3 and TRBJ2-1; maybe TRBD2 (6 bases). The CDR3 loop spans 13 amino acids. Between the trimmed V and J ends, which lost 6 bases and 4 bases, there was a span of 10 bases. Germline V lookup: CDR1 MNHEY, CDR2 SVGEGT. This CDR3 reads CASRRDSYNEQFF. The CDR3 bases that were read are TGTGCCAGCAGAAGGGACTCTTACAATGAG.

Many counts were recorded for this clone. The sequenced fragment ends 3 residues before the CDR3 boundary, so the rest is inferred from the germline J gene. The J gene is TRBJ2-7, the V gene TRBV5-1; no clear D gene. V lost 2 bases, J lost 0 bases, and 6 bases lay in between. The germline gives CDR1 SGHRS, CDR2 YFSETQ. This CDR3 is built from 13 residues. CDR3 sequence reads: CASSFYFSYEQYF. CDR3 bases read: TGCGCCAGCAGCTTTTACTTCTCCTACGAG.

This clone was recorded at least ten times. The read stops 3 residues short of the end of the CDR3; the missing end is completed from the germline J gene. The V call is TRBV18, the J call TRBJ2-1; 13 positions agree with TRBD2. Germline V gene data show CDR1 as KGHSH and CDR2 as LQKENI. V was pared by 3 bases and J by 3 bases, with 11 bases of the junction left unmatched. CDR3 length equals 19 residues. CDR3 region: CASSPYSSLAGGHYNEQFF. Incomplete CDR3 DNA: TGTGCCAGCTCACCGTATAGTTCACTAGCGGGAGGGCACTACAATGAG.

In this sample, this clone turned up many times. The read finishes 3 residues shy of the CDR3 end, and the germline J gene is used to complete it. The chain links TRBV2 to TRBJ1-1; 8 nucleotides align to TRBD1. This CDR3 is built from 12 residues. Germline V CDR1 and CDR2: SNHLY, FYNNEI. The CDR3 is CASSEWRQGAFF. The covered CDR3 bases are TGTGCCAGCAGTGAGTGGCGACAGGGG.